This T cell receptor beta chain comes out of a study of PD-L1 blockade in urothelial cancer. At the level of the study: Blood was subjected to analysis at 3 weeks (second dose) and 6 weeks following treatment start. T cells were recovered from blood samples at a median of roughly 150,000.

Spiking each PCR with synthetic TCR analog templates was performed. Clones were sequenced by immunoSEQ multiplex PCR, and TCRdb holds only the in-frame ones, with some missing. Of tens of thousands of clones in the sample, more than 65% are singletons; the top ten hold 3.5%. The CDR3 is 14 residues long. V gave up 3 bases and J gave up 8 bases, with 14 bases separating them. Germline V gene sequence: CDR1 LNHNV, CDR2 YYDKDF (reference sequence). The table lists this clone with a count of one. The input for sequencing was PBMCs, taken around atezolizumab (anti-PD-L1) treatment. The receptor was derived from a man between 65 and 79 years old with urothelial cancer. The rearrangement links TRBV15 to TRBJ2-1, with D perhaps TRBD1 (6 bases). The CDR3 DNA follows: TGTGCCACCAGCAGTGGACAGAATTGGGATGAGCAGTTCTTC. Protein sequence: CATSSGQNWDEQFF.